The text below deals with one T cell receptor beta chain. Its antigen is unidentified. This entry comes from a study of cytomegalovirus exposure and HLA in healthy donors. Study-level findings and limits: Accounts indicate the classifier identified cytomegalovirus status with strong specificity and sensitivity. Across donors, most TCRs were seen rarely, yet some public ones were widespread.

The method was immunoSEQ multiplex PCR; TCRdb's version includes in-frame clones alone and lacks a portion of them. The sample carries over 200,000 clones, 88% recorded once. This CDR3 has 14 residues. V dropped 3 bases and J dropped 10 bases, with 18 bases sitting between them. Germline CDR1 and CDR2: SGHVS and FQNEAQ. The receptor was isolated from a woman aged 18-29 years in good health and CMV-seronegative. The chain combines TRBV7-8 with TRBJ1-1; perhaps TRBD1 as D (6 bases). Material: PBMCs. The CDR3 reads CASSLQGIGIGAFF. The CDR3 DNA reads as TGTGCCAGCAGCTTGCAGGGGATAGGCATTGGAGCTTTCTTT. Filled out from reference TRBV7-8 and TRBJ1-1, the complete variable domain reads GAGVSQSPRYKVAKRGQDVALRCDPISGHVSLFWYQQALGQGPEFLTYFQNEAQLDKSGLPSDRFFAERPEGSVSTLKIQRTQQEDSAVYLCASSLQGIGIGAFFGQGTRLTVV.